Listed here are 9 T cell receptor beta chains from one sample, sequenced in a study of T cells in Graves' hyperthyroidism and ophthalmopathy. Researchers amplified the TCR beta CDR3 regions from RNA transcripts. The study used the HTBI primer set for a first-round RT-PCR of the TCR CDR3. TCRdb re-analysed the multiplex PCR reads in MiXCR, keeping a single row per CDR3 protein. This table has hundreds of thousands of distinct CDR3 sequences, 14% appearing once. The source material was blood. The source is a woman in her late teens or twenties with Graves' hyperthyroidism.

This clonotype was detected ten times or more. This rearrangement joins TRBV7-2 to TRBJ2-7; possible D gene TRBD1, 5 bases. The CDR3 is made up of 16 amino acids. V was clipped by 5 bases and J by 3 bases, with 20 bases between them. Per germline, CDR1 SGHTA and CDR2 FQGNSA. The DNA for the CDR3 is TGTGCCAGCAGCCCCTCGGACAACAATCCAATCTACGAGCAGTACTTC. It codes for CASSPSDNNPIYEQYF.

This clonotype appeared many times. The V call is TRBV7-9, the J call TRBJ2-2; 8 bases match TRBD2. The V gene end was trimmed by 6 bases and the J gene end by 3 bases; junction bases not matched to a gene: 9. The CDR3 contains 16 residues. Germline assignment: CDR1 SEHNR and CDR2 FQNEAQ (reference sequence). CDR3 protein: CASSPLAGGDTGELFF. The CDR3 nucleotides are TGTGCCAGCAGTCCCCTGGCGGGAGGAGACACCGGGGAGCTGTTTTTT.

This clonotype was recorded at least ten times. V and J are TRBV7-3 and TRBJ2-3, with no clear D. Germline V lookup: CDR1 SGHTA, CDR2 FQGTGA. The CDR3 length is 13 residues. With 4 bases removed from V and 3 bases from J, the gap between germline ends came to 8 bases. CDR3 nucleotides: TGTGCCAGCAGCTCGGGCCAAACAGATACGCAGTATTTT. It translates to CASSSGQTDTQYF.

This clonotype occurred a few times. The chain couples TRBV5-6 to TRBJ2-2; 11 bases fit TRBD1. Trimming took 2 bases from V and 8 from J; bases not matched to a gene: 5. The CDR3 runs to 15 residues. Looked up from germline, CDR1 is SGHDT and CDR2 is YYEEEE. The CDR3 sequence is CASSFRTGGMGELFF. The CDR3 region has the DNA TGTGCCAGCAGCTTCCGGACAGGGGGCATGGGGGAGCTGTTTTTT.

This clonotype showed up just a few times. V usage is TRBV29-1 and J usage is TRBJ2-2; tentatively, D is TRBD1 (6 bases). V was pared by 1 base and J by 0 bases, with 12 bases between. CDR3 length: 16 amino acids. The germline V gene has CDR1 SQVTM and CDR2 ANQGSEA. DNA of the CDR3: TGCAGCGTTGAAGGGACAGCCTTCTCGAACACCGGGGAGCTGTTTTTT. This encodes CSVEGTAFSNTGELFF.

This clonotype was observed a handful of times. This chain links TRBV12-5 with TRBJ2-3; D may correspond to TRBD1 or TRBD2 (5 bases each). The V end was cut by 6 bases, the J end by 1 base, with 14 bases between. Germline assignment: CDR1 LGHNT and CDR2 FRNRAP. The CDR3 runs 15 residues. The CDR3 DNA is TGTGCTAGTGGCCCCGGGACCCACGGCACAGATACGCAGTATTTT. Translation: CASGPGTHGTDTQYF.

This clonotype was seen ten or more times. This chain links TRBV6-2 or TRBV6-3 with TRBJ2-3; D call uncertain. Germline assignment: CDR1 MNHEY and CDR2 SVGEGT. This CDR3 is 15 amino acids long. Between the trimmed V and J ends, which lost 4 bases and 2 bases, there was a span of 13 bases. CDR3 in DNA: TGTGCCAGCAGTTGGACCTTCCAGATCACAGATACGCAGTATTTT. Protein sequence: CASSWTFQITDTQYF.

The chain joins TRBV6-1 to TRBJ1-1; D gene uncertain. Trimming removed 6 bases at V and 10 bases at J, with 15 bases between. The CDR3 runs to 12 residues. The germline V gene encodes CDR1 MNHNS and CDR2 SASEGT. CDR3 nucleotide sequence: TGTGCCAGCAGGTCGGTGCGTTCATCAGCTTTCTTT. Its protein is CASRSVRSSAFF.

The chain carries TRBV7-9 and TRBJ2-7; no firm D call. The CDR3 extends over 11 amino acids. Germline assignment: CDR1 SEHNR and CDR2 FQNEAQ (reference sequence). The germline V and J ends were trimmed by 4 bases and 5 bases, with 6 bases remaining between them. CDR3 in DNA: TGTGCCAGCAGCTCCCTACACGAGCAGTACTTC. Amino acid sequence: CASSSLHEQYF.